Each of the 21 T cell receptor beta chains below was sequenced from the same sample in a study of T cell clonality in common variable immunodeficiency. Repertoires were generated with immunoSEQ multiplex PCR, while TCRdb's copy carries only in-frame clones and drops some. This sample carries 50,000 to 60,000 clones, none of them present only once. Input material: peripheral blood mononuclear cells. These receptors came from a person aged 18 to 70 in good health.

A few counts support this clone. Incomplete CDR3 DNA: TGTGCCAGCAGCTTAGTGGGGGGGAATTCACCA. Translating gives CASSLVGGNSP. Given in full, the CDR3 is CASSLVGGNSPLFF. The rearrangement uses TRBV7-8 and TRBJ1-4; D may be TRBD1 (5 bases). The CDR3 end falls 3 residues outside the read, so it is completed with the germline J gene. The germline gives CDR1 SGHVS, CDR2 FQNEAQ. This CDR3 spans 14 amino acids.

This clone was counted at least ten times. The read terminates 3 residues ahead of where the CDR3 ends, so the germline J gene completes it. The chain employs TRBV5-6 and TRBJ1-5; possibly TRBD1 for D (5 bases). Germline V gene data show CDR1 as SGHDT and CDR2 as YYEEEE. The CDR3 consists of 15 residues. Trimming removed 2 bases at V and 5 bases at J, with 14 bases between. The CDR3 DNA, read in part, is TGTGCCAGCAGCTTAGACCCAGGGTTGGATCAGCCC. Residues: CASSLDPGLDQP. The whole CDR3 sequence reads CASSLDPGLDQPQHF.

The table lists this clone with many counts. The read halts 3 residues ahead of the CDR3 end, with the missing end drawn from the germline J gene. V gene TRBV10-1 combines with J gene TRBJ2-5, with 10 bases fitting TRBD2. Germline lookup yields CDR1 WNHNN and CDR2 SYGVQD (reference sequence). J lost 1 base, V lost 3 bases, and 2 bases had no gene match. The CDR3 has 15 amino acids. The CDR3 bases that were read are TGCGCCAGCAGTGATAGCGGGAGGCCCCAAGAGACC. It yields the protein CASSDSGRPQET. The whole CDR3 protein is CASSDSGRPQETQYF.

This clone was seen more than once but under ten times. Coverage ceases 3 residues before the CDR3 finishes, and the germline J gene fills in the end. The rearrangement joins TRBV5-6 to TRBJ1-6, with 8 bases fitting TRBD1. The CDR3 spans 14 residues. From germline, CDR1 is SGHDT and CDR2 YYEEEE. The J segment lost 7 bases and the V segment lost 2 bases, leaving 2 bases of the junction unmatched. CDR3 residues: CASSFNRGNSPLHF. The CDR3 bases that were read are TGTGCCAGCAGCTTTAACAGGGGGAATTCACCC.

There are a few counts of this clone. Read sequence stops 3 residues before the CDR3 end, and the germline J gene provides the missing end. The rearrangement joins TRBV5-1 to TRBJ1-4, with D maybe TRBD1 (5 bases). CDR1 is SGHRS, CDR2 YFSETQ, per germline. The CDR3 covers 14 residues. The covered CDR3 bases are TGCGCCAGCAGCTTGGACCAGGGTAATTCACCA. Amino acids: CASSLDQGNSP. The full CDR3 sequence reads CASSLDQGNSPLFF.

Note on this clone: The read halts 3 residues ahead of the CDR3 end, with the missing end drawn from the germline J gene. The chain combines TRBV7-8 with TRBJ2-7; TRBD1 might be the D (6 bases). The CDR3 is 11 amino acids. The germline V gene has CDR1 SGHVS and CDR2 FQNEAQ. V gave up 3 bases and J gave up 6 bases, with 6 bases separating them. CDR3 DNA, as far as it was read: TGTGCCAGCAGCTTCAGGGGCGAG. Translation: CASSFRGE. The full CDR3 is CASSFRGEQYF. Filled out from reference TRBV7-8 and TRBJ2-7, the complete variable domain reads GAGVSQSPRYKVAKRGQDVALRCDPISGHVSLFWYQQALGQGPEFLTYFQNEAQLDKSGLPSDRFFAERPEGSVSTLKIQRTQQEDSAVYLCASSFRGEQYFGPGTRLTVT.

This clone has a count of ten or more. The sequence runs out 3 residues before the end of the CDR3; the remainder is reconstructed from the germline J gene. V and J are TRBV29-1 and TRBJ1-2; the D gene is possibly TRBD1 (6 bases). Germline-derived CDR1 and CDR2 are SQVTM and ANQGSEA. V shed 5 bases and J shed 6 bases, with 10 bases lying between them. This CDR3 spans 11 amino acids. CDR3 protein: CSVSTGNGYTF. CDR3 DNA (partial): TGCAGCGTTTCCACAGGGAATGGC.

This clone was picked up many times. The read terminates 3 residues before the CDR3 end, so the remaining end is supplied by the germline J gene. The V and J genes are TRBV5-1 and TRBJ1-1, with D maybe TRBD1 (6 bases). V was trimmed by 4 bases and J by 3 bases, leaving 19 bases between them. The CDR3 contains 16 residues. In germline, CDR1 is SGHRS, CDR2 YFSETQ. CDR3 DNA (partial): TGCGCCAGCAGCCTACAGGGCTCCGGGTCGGACACTGAA. Residues: CASSLQGSGSDTE. The entire CDR3 sequence reads CASSLQGSGSDTEAFF.

This clone was detected many times. Germline is not matched at one junction end, which may reflect a read error. The read terminates 3 residues ahead of where the CDR3 ends, so the germline J gene completes it. The chain carries TRBV7-7 and TRBJ2-5, with 10 nucleotides matching TRBD2. This CDR3 contains 17 residues. CDR1 and CDR2 from the germline V gene are SSHAT and FNYEAQ (reference sequence). The CDR3 bases that were read are TGTGCTAGCAGTATTGGCGGGCTAGCGGGGGCAGGAGAGACC. Protein: CASSIGGLAGAGET. The whole CDR3 protein reads CASSIGGLAGAGETQYF.

On this clone: With the read ending 3 residues before the CDR3 end, the germline J gene is used to fill in that end. The gene calls are TRBV30 and TRBJ2-1; 8 nucleotides agree with TRBD2. V was pared by 6 bases and J by 3 bases, with 7 bases of the junction left unmatched. This CDR3 contains 14 residues. Per the germline V gene, CDR1 is GTSNPN and CDR2 is SVGIG (reference sequence). CDR3 bases read: TGTGCCTGCCTCGCCAGCGGGGGCTACAATGAG. Amino acid sequence: CACLASGGYNE. The entire CDR3 protein is CACLASGGYNEQFF.

In its sample, this clone was seen many times. The CDR3 extends 3 residues past the end of the read, so its final part is completed from the germline J gene. The rearrangement uses TRBV6-1 and TRBJ2-3, with TRBD2 as a possible D gene (6 bases). The CDR3 is 15 residues long. Germline V CDR1 and CDR2: MNHNS, SASEGT. V was trimmed by 2 bases and J by 5 bases, leaving 14 bases between them. The CDR3 region is CASSEKQGLEDTQYF. The DNA read from the CDR3 is TGTGCCAGCAGTGAAAAGCAGGGACTGGAAGATACG.

This clone was seen more than once but under ten times. Sequencing ends 3 residues short of the CDR3 end; the germline J gene provides the rest. This chain links TRBV7-9 with TRBJ1-2; 7 bases are a match to TRBD1. Germline CDR1 reads SEHNR; CDR2 reads FQNEAQ (reference sequence). This CDR3 is built from 13 residues. The part of the CDR3 DNA that was read is TGTGCCAGCAGCGAACAGGGGACCGGCGGC. It encodes CASSEQGTGG. Given in full, the CDR3 is CASSEQGTGGYTF.

This clone was picked up many times. The read ends 3 residues shy of where the CDR3 ends; the end is completed using the germline J gene. V gene TRBV20-1 combines with J gene TRBJ1-6; no reliable D call. V was trimmed by 2 bases and J by 7 bases, leaving 6 bases between them. CDR1 DFQATT and CDR2 SNEGSKA come from the germline V gene (reference sequence). The length of the CDR3 is 12 residues. CDR3 bases read: TGCAGTGCTAGAAAGCTAAATTCACCC. It is translated as CSARKLNSP. The entire CDR3 protein reads CSARKLNSPLHF.

Many counts were recorded for this clone. The read comes to an end 3 residues before the CDR3 does, leaving the germline J gene to fill in the end. The chain couples TRBV5-6 to TRBJ2-3, with D possibly being TRBD1 or TRBD2 (5 bases each). Germline V gene lookup returns CDR1 SGHDT and CDR2 YYEEEE. The CDR3 length is 12 residues. CDR3 amino acids: CASSIPEGTQYF. CDR3 DNA, as far as it was read: TGTGCCAGCAGCATACCTGAGGGGACG.

With respect to this clone: From the germline J gene comes the end of the CDR3, since the read stops 3 residues before it. This rearrangement joins TRBV7-3 to TRBJ1-1; 7 nucleotides agree with TRBD1. The length of the CDR3 is 13 residues. Germline V gene sequence: CDR1 SGHTA, CDR2 FQGTGA. Losses at the gene ends were 5 bases for V and 6 bases for J; bases not matched to a gene: 6. The CDR3: CASSPRQGAEAFF. The sequenced part of the CDR3 DNA is TGTGCCAGCAGCCCCCGACAGGGAGCTGAA.

In this sample, this clone turned up many times. From the germline J gene comes the end of the CDR3, since the read stops 3 residues before it. The sample has other DNA sequences that encode this CDR3 too. This chain joins TRBV5-1 and TRBJ1-3; 7 bases match TRBD1. V was pared by 0 bases and J by 0 bases, with 3 bases of the junction left unmatched. The CDR3 totals 16 residues. In germline, CDR1 is SGHRS, CDR2 YFSETQ. CDR3 sequence: CASSLGDSYSGNTIYF. The covered CDR3 bases are TGCGCCAGCAGCTTGGGGGACAGTTACTCTGGAAACACC. The whole variable domain, filled in from reference TRBV5-1 and TRBJ1-3, reads KAGVTQTPRYLIKTRGQQVTLSCSPISGHRSVSWYQQTPGQGLQFLFEYFSETQRNKGNFPGRFSGRQFSNSRSEMNVSTLELGDSALYLCASSLGDSYSGNTIYFGEGSWLTVV.

This clone was counted many times. The missing CDR3 end, 3 residues past where the read stops, is filled in from the germline J gene. This chain links TRBV5-1 with TRBJ1-1; weak D call: TRBD1 (5 bases). This CDR3 is built from 14 residues. Germline assignment: CDR1 SGHRS and CDR2 YFSETQ. Trimming took off 0 bases at V and 3 bases at J, with 9 bases between the two ends. The CDR3 here is CASSLGGRDTEAFF. CDR3 DNA (partial): TGCGCCAGCAGCTTGGGGGGCAGGGACACTGAA.

This clone has a count of ten or more. The CDR3: CASSGLGDTQYF. The part of the CDR3 DNA that was read is TGTGCCAGCAGTGGACTTGGGGATACG. The gene calls are TRBV2 and TRBJ2-3; D unclear. The CDR3 end falls 3 residues outside the read, so it is completed with the germline J gene. V gave up 4 bases and J gave up 6 bases, with 8 bases separating them. Per the germline V gene, CDR1 is SNHLY and CDR2 is FYNNEI. The CDR3 loop spans 12 amino acids. The variable domain in full, completed from reference TRBV2 and TRBJ2-3, reads EPEVTQTPSHQVTQMGQEVILRCVPISNHLYFYWYRQILGQKVEFLVSFYNNEISEKSEIFDDQFSVERPDGSNFTLKIRSTKLEDSAMYFCASSGLGDTQYFGPGTRLTVL.

Ten or more counts support this clone. Coverage ceases 3 residues before the CDR3 finishes, and the germline J gene fills in the end. This rearrangement joins TRBV29-1 to TRBJ1-1, with 9 bases matching TRBD1. Germline V CDR1 and CDR2: SQVTM, ANQGSEA. The J segment lost 4 bases and the V segment lost 6 bases, leaving 15 bases of the junction unmatched. The length of the CDR3 is 16 residues. The DNA read from the CDR3 is TGCAGCGTGGGCCCGGGACAGGGTACGGTGAGCACTGAA. Translation gives CSVGPGQGTVSTE. The entire CDR3 reads CSVGPGQGTVSTEAFF.

The table lists this clone with many counts. The missing CDR3 end, 3 residues past where the read stops, is filled in from the germline J gene. This chain uses TRBV19 with TRBJ2-7; TRBD1 might be the D (6 bases). This CDR3 contains 16 residues. Trimming removed 5 bases from V and 0 bases from J, with 17 bases in between. Germline V gene sequence: CDR1 LNHDA, CDR2 SQIVND (reference sequence). The CDR3 sequence is CASSHPGQFFSYEQYF. The CDR3 bases that were read are TGTGCCAGTAGTCACCCCGGACAGTTCTTCTCCTACGAG.

The table lists this clone with many counts. Read sequence stops 3 residues before the CDR3 end, and the germline J gene provides the missing end. The V and J genes are TRBV5-1 and TRBJ1-4, with 9 bases lining up with TRBD1. The J segment lost 7 bases and the V segment lost 4 bases, leaving 8 bases of the junction unmatched. The CDR3 loop spans 15 amino acids. Germline V gene lookup returns CDR1 SGHRS and CDR2 YFSETQ. The covered CDR3 bases are TGCGCCAGCAGCCTCCGGGCGGACAGGGGTGAAAAA. Its translation: CASSLRADRGEK. The whole CDR3 sequence is CASSLRADRGEKLFF. Complete variable domain (other parts from reference TRBV5-1 and TRBJ1-4): KAGVTQTPRYLIKTRGQQVTLSCSPISGHRSVSWYQQTPGQGLQFLFEYFSETQRNKGNFPGRFSGRQFSNSRSEMNVSTLELGDSALYLCASSLRADRGEKLFFGSGTQLSVL.